This record covers a single T cell receptor beta chain. Its antigen remains unknown. Produced via immunoSEQ multiplex PCR; TCRdb's table is partial and in-frame only. The table shows fewer than 150,000 clones, with 80% to 90% occurring only once. This entry belongs to a study of T cell responses to AZD1222 COVID-19 vaccine. Study findings and constraints: Vaccine-associated CD4 TCRs ranged over spike, dominating at 160-218 and 743-854. Donors were largely white British and mainly female; clonal diversity was possibly underestimated. Only after the peak T cell response were repertoires sampled. Among AZD1222 vaccinees, only six were seropositive at baseline.

This receptor was identified in an adult who received the AZD1222 COVID-19 vaccine. Sequencing was performed on peripheral blood, taken 28 days after the second AZD1222 dose.

CDR3 sequence: CASSGLAGTTHEQFF. In nucleotides, the CDR3 is TGTGCCAGCAGCGGGCTAGCGGGGACTACACATGAGCAGTTCTTC. The V and J genes are TRBV9 and TRBJ2-1; 9 positions match TRBD2. The germline V gene encodes CDR1 SGDLS and CDR2 YYNGEE. There are 15 residues in the CDR3. The trim removed 3 bases at V and 8 bases at J, leaving 9 bases unmatched.